These 5 T cell receptor beta chains were sequenced from one sample in a study of blood T cell repertoires in COVID-19. Clones were sequenced by immunoSEQ multiplex PCR, and TCRdb holds only the in-frame ones, with some missing. Of around 200,000 clones in the sample, 83% were seen once. Sequenced input: peripheral blood. The origin of the receptors is a woman in her thirties or forties with acute or convalescent COVID-19.

The chain is built from TRBV4-1 and TRBJ1-5; 8 bases match TRBD1. Looked up from germline, CDR1 is MGHRA and CDR2 is YSYEKL. V lost 4 bases and J lost 0; bases outside the gene matches: 5. The length of the CDR3 is 16 residues. CDR3 bases: TGCGCCAGCAGCCCAGGGGGCGCCGGTAGCAATCAGCCCCAGCATTTT. It codes for CASSPGGAGSNQPQHF.

The chain employs TRBV5-4 and TRBJ2-7, with D maybe TRBD1 (6 bases). The CDR3 runs 14 residues. V shed 0 bases and J shed 3 bases, with 10 bases lying between them. Germline CDR1 and CDR2: SGHNT and YYREEE (reference sequence). The CDR3 DNA follows: TGTGCCAGCAGCTTGGGACAGGACGGCTACGAGCAGTACTTC. Translating it yields CASSLGQDGYEQYF.

The rearrangement uses TRBV5-1 and TRBJ2-5, with a possible D match to TRBD2 (5 bases). The CDR3 extends over 15 amino acids. Germline V lookup: CDR1 SGHRS, CDR2 YFSETQ. The V end lost 4 bases, the J end lost 3 bases, and 16 bases lay between the germline ends. DNA for the CDR3: TGCGCCAGCAGCCGCGCTGCGGGTAATAAAGAGACCCAGTACTTC. Translating it yields CASSRAAGNKETQYF.

The chain recombines TRBV21-1 with TRBJ2-1; TRBD1 is taken as the D call from the table, unchecked against the DNA. TRBV21-1 is designated a pseudogene. The CDR3 runs to 13 residues. CDR3 coding DNA: TGTGCCAGCAGCTCTCCCCACAGGCATGAGCAGTTCTTC. As protein: CASSSPHRHEQFF.

This sequence joins TRBV3-1 (or the pseudogene TRBV3-2) and TRBJ1-4, with 8 bases identical to TRBD1. This CDR3 contains 15 residues. With V trimmed by 3 bases and J by 5 bases, 5 bases remained unmatched. Per germline, CDR1 LGHDT and CDR2 YNNKEL (reference sequence). In DNA, the CDR3 is TGTGCCAGCAGCCACTCAGGGGGCGGAAATGAAAAACTGTTTTTT. Protein sequence: CASSHSGGGNEKLFF.